Presented here are 9 T cell receptor beta chains from one specimen sequenced in a study of regulatory T cells in long-lasting Graves disease. Combining iRepertoire HTBI primers with Arm-PCR of CDR3 regions, the authors built TCR beta libraries. TCRdb re-derived calls from the multiplex PCR reads in MiXCR, one entry per CDR3 protein. The sample lists roughly 350,000 distinct CDR3 sequences, 15% to 20% occurring once. Time point noted: newly diagnosed GD, antithyroid drugs for less than 3 months. PBMC RNA served as the TCR library source. The same sample was also used in a study of T cells in Graves' hyperthyroidism and ophthalmopathy.

The starting material was peripheral blood mononuclear cells (PBMCs), obtained at new diagnosis, from a patient treated with antithyroid drugs. These receptor sequences come from a man aged 40-50 years with Graves disease.

The chain couples TRBV6-1 to TRBJ1-4; a weak D match, TRBD1 (5 bases). The CDR3 length is 16 residues. V gave up 8 bases and J gave up 0 bases, with 16 bases separating them. Germline values: CDR1 MNHNS, CDR2 SASEGT. In DNA, the CDR3 is TGTGCCAGCTCAAGGCAGGGAAGAGCAACTAATGAAAAACTGTTTTTT. Amino acid sequence: CASSRQGRATNEKLFF.

This clonotype came up many times. The chain carries TRBV3-1 and TRBJ2-5; 7 bases match TRBD2. V shed 4 bases and J 0 bases; nucleotides not matched to a gene: 2. The CDR3 consists of 14 residues. Germline V gene data show CDR1 as LGHDT and CDR2 as YNNKEL (reference sequence). The CDR3 DNA reads as TGTGCCAGCAGCCCTCTAGCGGACCAAGAGACCCAGTACTTC. Amino acid sequence: CASSPLADQETQYF.

V gene TRBV9 combines with J gene TRBJ2-3; D is ambiguous. CDR1 is SGDLS and CDR2 is YYNGEE in the germline V gene. The CDR3 has 12 amino acids. Between the trimmed V and J ends, which lost 0 bases and 6 bases, there was a span of 5 bases. The CDR3 region has the DNA TGTGCCAGCAGCGTAGTTCCCGATACGCAGTATTTT. As protein: CASSVVPDTQYF.

This clonotype has at least ten counts. This chain joins TRBV5-1 and TRBJ2-3; D unclear. CDR1 is SGHRS and CDR2 is YFSETQ in the germline V gene. V lost 8 bases and J lost 2, with 15 bases in between. The CDR3 contains 14 residues. The CDR3 loop reads CASQGLGFTDTQYF. The CDR3 DNA reads as TGCGCCAGTCAAGGCTTGGGATTCACAGATACGCAGTATTTT.

The V and J genes are TRBV28 and TRBJ1-2; 11 bases fit TRBD1. CDR1 is MDHEN, CDR2 SYDVKM, per germline. Trimming took 3 bases from V and 4 from J; bases not matched to a gene: 4. There are 15 residues in the CDR3. CDR3 nucleotide sequence: TGTGCCAGCAGTTTTGGACAGGGGGCCGGCTATGGCTACACCTTC. Protein: CASSFGQGAGYGYTF.

This clonotype was seen only a few times. The V call is TRBV5-4, the J call TRBJ2-1; D is perhaps TRBD2 (5 bases). The CDR3 loop spans 15 amino acids. Trimming pared 1 base from V and 8 bases from J, leaving 16 bases between. Germline lookup yields CDR1 SGHNT and CDR2 YYREEE (reference sequence). Written as DNA, the CDR3 is TGTGCCAGCAGCTTGATGAGGGCAGGTTCTTATGAGCAGTTCTTC. It codes for CASSLMRAGSYEQFF.

This clonotype was seen repeatedly, ten times or more. Here the CDR3 DNA reads TGTGCCTGTTCCATCTGGTCAGGGGAGACCCAGTACTTC. This encodes CACSIWSGETQYF. This chain joins TRBV30 and TRBJ2-5; D is perhaps TRBD1 (5 bases). Trimming cost V 6 bases and J 5 bases, with 16 bases left between them. This CDR3 is built from 13 residues. Germline V gene data show CDR1 as GTSNPN and CDR2 as SVGIG (reference sequence). The entire variable domain, with the rest obtained from reference TRBV30 and TRBJ2-5, is as follows: SQTIHQWPATLVQPVGSPLSLECTVEGTSNPNLYWYRQAAGRGLQLLFYSVGIGQISSEVPQNLSASRPQDRQFILSSKKLLLSDSGFYLCACSIWSGETQYFGPGTRLLVL.

Ten or more counts support this clonotype. The V and J genes are TRBV3-1 and TRBJ2-3; D remains unclear. The germline CDR1 and CDR2 sequences are LGHDT and YNNKEL (reference sequence). Trimming stripped 2 bases from V and 0 bases from J, with 6 bases between. The CDR3 loop spans 14 amino acids. CDR3 nucleotide sequence: TGTGCCAGCAGCCAAAGCTGGAGCACAGATACGCAGTATTTT. Amino acid sequence: CASSQSWSTDTQYF.

The sample holds a few counts of this clonotype. CDR3 in DNA: TGCGCCAGCAGCTTGAGCAGCGGCACAGATACGCAGTATTTT. It specifies CASSLSSGTDTQYF. The V call is TRBV5-1, the J call TRBJ2-3, with unresolved D. The CDR3 length is 14 residues. Per the germline V gene, CDR1 is SGHRS and CDR2 is YFSETQ. V was trimmed by 1 base and J by 1 base, leaving 7 bases between them.